These 2 T cell receptor beta chains share one sample of origin, sequenced in a study of blood T cell repertoires in COVID-19. Profiled with immunoSEQ multiplex PCR; TCRdb holds only in-frame clones, not every one. The sample carries 300,000 to 400,000 clones, roughly 85% recorded once. Sequenced material: peripheral blood. The receptors stem from a human donor in a cohort sampled during active COVID-19.

The rearrangement joins TRBV10-1 to TRBJ2-7; the D gene is possibly TRBD1 (7 bases). The CDR3 totals 13 residues. V lost 8 bases and J lost 6, with 17 bases in between. Looked up from germline, CDR1 is WNHNN and CDR2 is SYGVQD (reference sequence). The CDR3 sequence: CASGFNRGGEQYF. CDR3 nucleotides: TGCGCCAGCGGCTTTAACAGGGGAGGCGAGCAGTACTTC.

The chain uses TRBV18 and TRBJ1-1, with unresolved D. Trimming took 1 base from V and 5 from J, leaving 11 bases between them. This CDR3 region has 14 residues. From germline, CDR1 is KGHSH and CDR2 LQKENI. The CDR3 coding sequence is TGTGCCAGCTCACCACAGGGATCGGGGACTGAAGCTTTCTTT. Encoded protein: CASSPQGSGTEAFF.